This T cell receptor beta chain was sequenced in a study of blood T cell repertoires in COVID-19. The wider study: Sample material is recorded as cDNA or gDNA derived from T cells, B-cell-depleted T cells, or PBMCs.

The germline V gene encodes CDR1 SEHNR and CDR2 FQNEAQ (reference sequence). The CDR3 is 12 amino acids. Trimming at V came to 5 bases and at J to 11 bases, leaving 7 bases not matched to a gene. Libraries were prepared by immunoSEQ multiplex PCR; TCRdb keeps only in-frame clonotypes and omits some of them. Of approximately 170,000 clones listed, approximately 80% are singletons. The chain uses TRBV7-9 and TRBJ1-1; TRBD1 matches at 8 bases. The receptor was derived from a man aged 40-49 years who had recovered from COVID-19. Sample: PBMCs or T cells enriched from blood (not recorded which). Here the CDR3 DNA reads TGTGCCAGCAGCCGAGGGAGGGACAGGGCTTTCTTT. Amino acid sequence: CASSRGRDRAFF.